This is a list of T cell receptor beta chains from one sample in a study of breast tumors, draining lymph nodes, adjacent tissues. TCRdb re-analysed the multiplex PCR reads in MiXCR, keeping a single row per CDR3 protein. Among some 230,000 distinct CDR3 sequences, about 34% were seen once, and the ten largest hold 3% to 4.5%. Sequenced input: axillary lymph node tissue. The receptors were sampled from a female donor with breast cancer. Some clones in this sample may be carry-over from other donors' samples. CDR3s include the opening cysteine and the closing phenylalanine or tryptophan. The D gene is left open where the match is weak. The listing skips clone size in some rows; elsewhere it reads once, few, many or a size class.

d_call: -
clone_size: many
v_call: TRBV20-1
j_call: TRBJ1-4
cdr3_nt: TGCAGTGCTAGAGTTAGGACTGGGTTTGGTAATGAAAAACTGTTTTTT
cdr3_aa: CSARVRTGFGNEKLFF

d_call: -
clone_size: -
v_call: TRBV6-4
j_call: TRBJ1-6
cdr3_nt: TGTGCCAGTAGTCACGAGGGAGTCGGTTCACCCCTCCACTTT
cdr3_aa: CASSHEGVGSPLHF

d_call: -
clone_size: many
v_call: TRBV9
j_call: TRBJ1-6
cdr3_nt: TGTGCCAGCAGCGTAGGGACCAGTAATTCACCCCTCCACTTT
cdr3_aa: CASSVGTSNSPLHF

d_call: -
clone_size: many
v_call: TRBV12-3/TRBV12-4
j_call: TRBJ2-7
cdr3_nt: TGTGCCAGCAGTTCTGGACTGGCCTCCTCCTACGAGCAGTACTTC
cdr3_aa: CASSSGLASSYEQYF

d_call: -
clone_size: many
v_call: TRBV6-6
j_call: TRBJ2-6
cdr3_nt: TGTGCCAGCAGGGCCTCGGTCTCTGGGGCCAACGTCCTGACTTTC
cdr3_aa: CASRASVSGANVLTF

d_call: -
clone_size: many
v_call: TRBV7-2
j_call: TRBJ1-5
cdr3_nt: TGTGCCAGCAGCTTAGGTACAAAGGGCCAGCCCCAGCATTTT
cdr3_aa: CASSLGTKGQPQHF

d_call: TRBD1
clone_size: -
v_call: TRBV28
j_call: TRBJ1-2
cdr3_nt: TGTGCCAGCAGGATAACAGGGGGCCATAATGGCTACACCTTC
cdr3_aa: CASRITGGHNGYTF

d_call: TRBD1
clone_size: many
v_call: TRBV5-1
j_call: TRBJ2-5
cdr3_nt: TGCGCCAGCAGCTTGTTAACAGGGGGCTATGAGACCCAGTACTTC
cdr3_aa: CASSLLTGGYETQYF

d_call: TRBD1
clone_size: -
v_call: TRBV7-2
j_call: TRBJ1-6
cdr3_nt: TGTGCCAGCAGCCGCAACCGGGACAGGGCAAGCTCACCCCTCCACTTT
cdr3_aa: CASSRNRDRASSPLHF

d_call: -
clone_size: many
v_call: TRBV20-1
j_call: TRBJ2-1
cdr3_nt: TGCAGTGCTAGGGGGAACTGGGGTGAGCAGTTCTTC
cdr3_aa: CSARGNWGEQFF

d_call: -
clone_size: -
v_call: TRBV27
j_call: TRBJ1-2
cdr3_nt: TGTGCCAGCAGTTTTATCGAGGGAGGAATCTATGGCTACACCTTC
cdr3_aa: CASSFIEGGIYGYTF

d_call: -
clone_size: many
v_call: TRBV15
j_call: TRBJ2-1
cdr3_nt: TGTGCCACCAGCAGAGCCCAAGGCGAATACAATGAGCAGTTCTTC
cdr3_aa: CATSRAQGEYNEQFF

d_call: -
clone_size: many
v_call: TRBV5-1
j_call: TRBJ1-2
cdr3_nt: TGCGCCAGCAGCTTGGAGGGGTACGGCTACACCTTC
cdr3_aa: CASSLEGYGYTF

d_call: -
clone_size: many
v_call: TRBV5-6
j_call: TRBJ1-2
cdr3_nt: TGTGCCAGCATCTTATGGGGGATACGGGTTGGCTACACCTTC
cdr3_aa: CASILWGIRVGYTF

d_call: -
clone_size: -
v_call: TRBV7-8
j_call: TRBJ2-7
cdr3_nt: TGTGCCAGCAGCCAGGGTTTAGGGTTACAGAGGGGAACCTACGAGCAGTACTTC
cdr3_aa: CASSQGLGLQRGTYEQYF

d_call: -
clone_size: many
v_call: TRBV5-1
j_call: TRBJ2-1
cdr3_nt: TGCGCCAGCAGAGTCTCAAACAATGAGCAGTTCTTC
cdr3_aa: CASRVSNNEQFF

d_call: -
clone_size: -
v_call: TRBV18
j_call: TRBJ2-7
cdr3_nt: TGTGCCAGCTCACCACGACAATTAAGCTCCTACGAGCAGTACTTC
cdr3_aa: CASSPRQLSSYEQYF

d_call: -
clone_size: many
v_call: TRBV7-2
j_call: TRBJ2-1
cdr3_nt: TGTGCCAGCAGCTTACCCGCTGTAGCGAGTTTTAGGAATGAGCAGTTCTTC
cdr3_aa: CASSLPAVASFRNEQFF

d_call: -
clone_size: many
v_call: TRBV7-2
j_call: TRBJ2-1
cdr3_nt: TGTGCCAGCAGCCCGGGTGGCGCCTACAATGAGCAGTTCTTC
cdr3_aa: CASSPGGAYNEQFF

d_call: -
clone_size: -
v_call: TRBV10-3
j_call: TRBJ1-2
cdr3_nt: TGTGCCAATCGTAGGGCTAACTATGGCTACACCTTC
cdr3_aa: CANRRANYGYTF

d_call: -
clone_size: many
v_call: TRBV5-4
j_call: TRBJ1-2
cdr3_nt: TGTGCCAGCAGCTTGGACAGGGAATATGGCTACACCTTC
cdr3_aa: CASSLDREYGYTF

d_call: TRBD2
clone_size: many
v_call: TRBV2
j_call: TRBJ2-7
cdr3_nt: TGTGCCAGCAGTGAATTGGGGACTAGCAGCTACGAGCAGTACTTC
cdr3_aa: CASSELGTSSYEQYF

d_call: TRBD2
clone_size: -
v_call: TRBV20-1
j_call: TRBJ2-3
cdr3_nt: TGCAGTGCTAGGGTCATAGCGGGAGGCAACACAGATACGCAGTATTTT
cdr3_aa: CSARVIAGGNTDTQYF

d_call: TRBD1
clone_size: many
v_call: TRBV2
j_call: TRBJ1-1
cdr3_nt: TGTGCCAGCAGTGAAGGGGGACAGGGCGGCACTGAAGCTTTCTTT
cdr3_aa: CASSEGGQGGTEAFF

d_call: -
clone_size: few
v_call: TRBV28
j_call: TRBJ1-4
cdr3_nt: TGTGCCAGCAGTCCACAGGGAGCTAATGAAAAACTGTTTTTT
cdr3_aa: CASSPQGANEKLFF

d_call: -
clone_size: many
v_call: TRBV7-3
j_call: TRBJ2-7
cdr3_nt: TGTGCCAGCAGCACGGGACGGGGGCACGAGCAGTACTTC
cdr3_aa: CASSTGRGHEQYF

d_call: TRBD2
clone_size: many
v_call: TRBV11-2
j_call: TRBJ2-5
cdr3_nt: TGTGCCAGCAGCTTCCGACTAGCGGGAGAAGGTCTCCAAGAGACCCAGTACTTC
cdr3_aa: CASSFRLAGEGLQETQYF

d_call: -
clone_size: -
v_call: TRBV9
j_call: TRBJ1-2
cdr3_nt: TGTGCCAGCAGCGCGCAGGGTTATGGTGGAAACACCTTC
cdr3_aa: CASSAQGYGGNTF

d_call: -
clone_size: many
v_call: TRBV7-9
j_call: TRBJ2-1
cdr3_nt: TGTGCCAGCAGCTTAGATCTAGTCGGAACACAACAGTTCTTC
cdr3_aa: CASSLDLVGTQQFF

d_call: TRBD1
clone_size: many
v_call: TRBV5-4
j_call: TRBJ1-2
cdr3_nt: TGTGCCAGCAGCTTAAATAGCGGACAGGGTTATGGCTACACCTTC
cdr3_aa: CASSLNSGQGYGYTF

d_call: -
clone_size: many
v_call: TRBV20-1
j_call: TRBJ2-7
cdr3_nt: TGCAGTGCTAGAATGTCCGGGAGCTCCTACGAGCAGTACTTC
cdr3_aa: CSARMSGSSYEQYF

d_call: -
clone_size: many
v_call: TRBV20-1
j_call: TRBJ2-2
cdr3_nt: TGCAGTGCTAGAGCCCTCGGGGGCGCCGGGGGAGCCGGGGAGCTGTTTTTT
cdr3_aa: CSARALGGAGGAGELFF

d_call: TRBD1
clone_size: -
v_call: TRBV24-1
j_call: TRBJ2-1
cdr3_nt: TGTGCCACCAGCCCTGCCTCGGGACAGTATCACGGTGAGCAGTTCTTC
cdr3_aa: CATSPASGQYHGEQFF

d_call: TRBD1
clone_size: many
v_call: TRBV20-1
j_call: TRBJ1-2
cdr3_nt: TGCAGTGCTCCCAGGCAGGGGGGCTTTGGCTACACCTTC
cdr3_aa: CSAPRQGGFGYTF

d_call: TRBD1
clone_size: -
v_call: TRBV5-5
j_call: TRBJ1-3
cdr3_nt: TGCGCCAGCAGCAAACAGGGGAACTCTGGAAACACCATATATTTT
cdr3_aa: CASSKQGNSGNTIYF

d_call: -
clone_size: -
v_call: TRBV11-2
j_call: TRBJ2-1
cdr3_nt: TGTGCCAGCAGCTTAGGACAGTCCGGGGAGCAGTTCTTC
cdr3_aa: CASSLGQSGEQFF

d_call: -
clone_size: -
v_call: TRBV20-1
j_call: TRBJ2-7
cdr3_nt: TGCAGTGCCACCGCCCTGGACTGGGAACCGTACTTC
cdr3_aa: CSATALDWEPYF

d_call: -
clone_size: many
v_call: TRBV7-6
j_call: TRBJ2-2
cdr3_nt: TGTGCCAGCAGCTTAGGGGGACGGGTGAACACCGGGGAGCTGTTTTTT
cdr3_aa: CASSLGGRVNTGELFF

d_call: -
clone_size: many
v_call: TRBV7-3
j_call: TRBJ2-1
cdr3_nt: TGTGCCAGCAGCTATGGATCCGGGGCAAACTACAATGAGCAGTTCTTC
cdr3_aa: CASSYGSGANYNEQFF

d_call: -
clone_size: once
v_call: TRBV5-5
j_call: TRBJ1-2
cdr3_nt: TGTGCCAGCAGCCCGGGGACACCGTATGGCTACACCTTC
cdr3_aa: CASSPGTPYGYTF

d_call: TRBD1
clone_size: many
v_call: TRBV7-9
j_call: TRBJ1-3
cdr3_nt: TGTGCCAGCAGTTACCCCGGGACAGCGAGCTCTGGAAACACCATATATTTT
cdr3_aa: CASSYPGTASSGNTIYF

d_call: TRBD1
clone_size: -
v_call: TRBV7-2
j_call: TRBJ2-7
cdr3_nt: TGTGCCAGCAGCGTAGCGACAGGGCCCGAGCAGTACTTC
cdr3_aa: CASSVATGPEQYF

d_call: TRBD2
clone_size: -
v_call: TRBV6-2/TRBV6-3
j_call: TRBJ2-1
cdr3_nt: TGTGCCAGCACGTTACATCGGACTAGCCGAGAATCCTACAATGAGCAGTTCTTC
cdr3_aa: CASTLHRTSRESYNEQFF

d_call: TRBD2
clone_size: many
v_call: TRBV24-1
j_call: TRBJ2-5
cdr3_nt: TGTGCCACCAGAGCAGCGGGGGGGGAGACCCAGTACTTC
cdr3_aa: CATRAAGGETQYF

d_call: TRBD2
clone_size: many
v_call: TRBV4-3
j_call: TRBJ2-3
cdr3_nt: TGCGCCAGCAGCCAAGAAGGTGTAGGAGCGGGGGGCCGCACAGATACGCAGTATTTT
cdr3_aa: CASSQEGVGAGGRTDTQYF

d_call: TRBD2
clone_size: many
v_call: TRBV7-9
j_call: TRBJ2-7
cdr3_nt: TGTGCCAGCAGCTTTACGGGACTAGCGGGTATCCACGAGCAGTACTTC
cdr3_aa: CASSFTGLAGIHEQYF

d_call: TRBD2
clone_size: many
v_call: TRBV7-9
j_call: TRBJ2-7
cdr3_nt: TGTGCCAGCAGCAAACTAGCGGGAGGTTACGAGCAGTACTTC
cdr3_aa: CASSKLAGGYEQYF

d_call: TRBD1
clone_size: -
v_call: TRBV12-3/TRBV12-4
j_call: TRBJ1-4
cdr3_nt: TGTGCCAGCATTTCCGTGGACAGGGGTGAAAAACTGTTTTTT
cdr3_aa: CASISVDRGEKLFF

d_call: -
clone_size: many
v_call: TRBV2
j_call: TRBJ1-6
cdr3_nt: TGTGCCAGCAGTGATGGCAGGAATTCACCCCTCCACTTT
cdr3_aa: CASSDGRNSPLHF

d_call: TRBD2
clone_size: once
v_call: TRBV29-1
j_call: TRBJ2-5
cdr3_nt: TGCAGCGGGGGGACTAGCGGGAGGCCGTACCAAGAGACCCAGTACTTC
cdr3_aa: CSGGTSGRPYQETQYF

d_call: TRBD1
clone_size: -
v_call: TRBV7-2
j_call: TRBJ2-6
cdr3_nt: TGTGCCAGCAGCCCCTCGACAGGGGGCACTGGGGCCAACGCCCTGACTTTC
cdr3_aa: CASSPSTGGTGANALTF

d_call: TRBD1
clone_size: many
v_call: TRBV12-3/TRBV12-4
j_call: TRBJ1-2
cdr3_nt: TGTGCCAGCAGTAGACAGGGCGCTGGGTATGGCTACACCTTC
cdr3_aa: CASSRQGAGYGYTF

d_call: TRBD2
clone_size: many
v_call: TRBV11-3
j_call: TRBJ2-7
cdr3_nt: TGTGCCAGCAGCCCTTGGGGTAGCGGGTACGAGCAGTACTTC
cdr3_aa: CASSPWGSGYEQYF

d_call: -
clone_size: many
v_call: TRBV18
j_call: TRBJ1-5
cdr3_nt: TGTGCCAGCTCACCACCGCAGGGAGGCAATCAGCCCCAGCATTTT
cdr3_aa: CASSPPQGGNQPQHF

d_call: -
clone_size: many
v_call: TRBV29-1
j_call: TRBJ1-4
cdr3_nt: TGCAGCGTTGAAGAGGGCGGTAATGAAAAACTGTTTTTT
cdr3_aa: CSVEEGGNEKLFF